This is a list of T cell receptor beta chains from one sample in a study of shared clonotypes between healthy human individuals. Libraries were prepared by immunoSEQ multiplex PCR; TCRdb keeps only in-frame clonotypes and omits some of them. The sample holds fewer than 700,000 clones, around 95% seen once. Source material: naive CD8+ T cells sorted from blood. These receptors all stem from a woman in her thirties in good health. The CDR3 runs from the conserved cysteine through the conserved F or W. D genes are given only for firm matches. The size field is filled for only some rows; it gives once, few, many or a size class.

D	size	V	length	J	CDR3	DNA
-	once	TRBV4-1	13	TRBJ2-5	CASSLRSSETQYF	TGCGCCAGCAGCCTTCGGAGTAGTGAGACCCAGTACTTC
-	once	TRBV9	13	TRBJ2-7	CASSVATWSEQYF	TGTGCCAGCAGCGTAGCTACCTGGAGTGAGCAGTACTTC
TRBD2	-	TRBV27	18	TRBJ2-1	CASPLTRLAGVNYNEQFF	TGTGCCAGCCCCTTAACCCGACTAGCGGGGGTCAACTACAATGAGCAGTTCTTC
TRBD2	-	TRBV4-1	16	TRBJ2-7	CASSQRLAGGSYEQYF	TGCGCCAGCAGCCAGAGACTAGCGGGAGGATCCTACGAGCAGTACTTC
TRBD2	-	TRBV7-9	16	TRBJ2-2	CASSLGGGRATGELFF	TGTGCCAGCAGCTTAGGAGGCGGGAGGGCCACCGGGGAGCTGTTTTTT
-	-	TRBV4-1	16	TRBJ1-5	CASSQRTADSNQPQHF	TGCGCCAGCAGCCAACGGACTGCCGATAGCAATCAGCCCCAGCATTTT
TRBD1	-	TRBV28	16	TRBJ2-7	CASSLASRTGHYEQYF	TGTGCCAGCAGTTTAGCATCCCGGACAGGGCATTACGAGCAGTACTTC
TRBD1	-	TRBV4-1	13	TRBJ2-7	CASSQDQGDEQYF	TGCGCCAGCAGCCAAGATCAGGGGGACGAGCAGTACTTC
-	-	TRBV5-4	13	TRBJ1-4	CASSFIGDEKLFF	TGTGCCAGCAGCTTTATCGGAGATGAAAAACTGTTTTTT
-	-	TRBV6-5	13	TRBJ2-3	CASSYSGGSTQYF	TGTGCCAGCAGTTACTCGGGCGGCTCTACGCAGTATTTT
-	-	TRBV13	14	TRBJ1-3	CASSLETGGNTIYF	TGTGCCAGCAGCTTAGAGACGGGTGGAAACACCATATATTTT
-	-	TRBV2	14	TRBJ2-1	CASSDISSYNEQFF	TGTGCCAGCAGCGACATTAGCTCCTACAATGAGCAGTTCTTC
TRBD2	-	TRBV5-6	15	TRBJ2-7	CASSRRGLAGDEQYF	TGTGCCAGCAGCAGGAGAGGACTAGCGGGAGACGAGCAGTACTTC
TRBD2	-	TRBV2	14	TRBJ2-3	CASITSGSGDTQYF	TGTGCCAGCATTACTAGCGGGAGCGGAGATACGCAGTATTTT
TRBD2	-	TRBV10-2	14	TRBJ2-1	CASRSSGTYNEQFF	TGCGCCAGCAGGTCTAGCGGGACCTACAATGAGCAGTTCTTC
TRBD2	few	TRBV4-1	16	TRBJ2-7	CASSQDASGRAYEQYF	TGCGCCAGCAGCCAAGACGCTAGCGGGAGGGCCTACGAGCAGTACTTC
-	-	TRBV19	14	TRBJ1-5	CASSFRGGNQPQHF	TGTGCCAGTAGTTTCAGGGGAGGCAATCAGCCCCAGCATTTT
TRBD1	-	TRBV28	16	TRBJ1-5	CASSGRTGGRNQPQHF	TGTGCCAGCAGTGGAAGGACAGGGGGCCGCAATCAGCCCCAGCATTTT
-	-	TRBV14	15	TRBJ2-2	CASSPFSSGPGELFF	TGTGCCAGCAGCCCTTTTAGTTCAGGGCCCGGGGAGCTGTTTTTT
-	-	TRBV2	15	TRBJ1-5	CASRRAGGINQPQHF	TGTGCCAGCAGACGAGCGGGCGGAATAAATCAGCCCCAGCATTTT
-	-	TRBV14	13	TRBJ2-7	CAVIAPGVLEQYF	TGTGCCGTGATAGCCCCGGGGGTACTCGAGCAGTACTTC
TRBD2	once	TRBV2	17	TRBJ2-5	CASSELGLAGGEETQYF	TGTGCCAGCAGTGAATTAGGACTAGCGGGAGGAGAAGAGACCCAGTACTTC
-	-	TRBV27	14	TRBJ2-3	CASRQGKRTDTQYF	TGTGCCAGCAGGCAGGGGAAAAGGACAGATACGCAGTATTTT
-	-	TRBV28	12	TRBJ1-1	CASSFDQNEAFF	TGTGCCAGCAGTTTCGATCAGAATGAAGCTTTCTTT
-	-	TRBV2	14	TRBJ2-1	CASRDGENYNEQFF	TGTGCCAGCAGGGACGGGGAAAACTACAATGAGCAGTTCTTC
-	-	TRBV7-8	12	TRBJ2-7	CASSLEAHEQYF	TGTGCCAGCAGCTTAGAGGCACACGAGCAGTACTTC
TRBD1	-	TRBV15	16	TRBJ1-2	CATSRPRGQGNYGYTF	TGTGCCACCAGCAGGCCAAGAGGACAGGGAAACTATGGCTACACCTTC
TRBD1	-	TRBV4-2	14	TRBJ2-7	CASSPRDRVYEQYF	TGTGCCAGCAGCCCCCGGGACAGGGTCTACGAGCAGTACTTC
TRBD1	-	TRBV29-1	15	TRBJ2-2	CSVDGTGYSSGELFF	TGCAGCGTGGACGGGACAGGCTATTCTTCCGGGGAGCTGTTTTTT
-	-	TRBV6-5	15	TRBJ2-6	CASSYIPPGANVLTF	TGTGCCAGCAGTTATATCCCCCCCGGGGCCAACGTCCTGACTTTC
-	-	TRBV15	15	TRBJ1-3	CATSVDLNVANTIYF	TGTGCCACCAGCGTAGACCTTAATGTGGCGAACACCATATATTTT
-	-	TRBV7-6	15	TRBJ2-1	CASSPSLISYNEQFF	TGTGCCAGCAGCCCCTCGCTAATCTCCTACAATGAGCAGTTCTTC
-	-	TRBV4-1	14	TRBJ1-5	CASSQEETAWPQHF	TGCGCCAGCAGCCAAGAAGAAACAGCCTGGCCCCAGCATTTT
-	-	TRBV5-6	14	TRBJ2-7	CASSLTGYGDEQYF	TGTGCCAGCAGCTTGACAGGGTACGGGGACGAGCAGTACTTC
TRBD1	-	TRBV28	16	TRBJ2-6	CASSYDRGPGANVLTF	TGTGCCAGCAGTTACGACAGGGGGCCCGGGGCCAACGTCCTGACTTTC
TRBD1	-	TRBV28	15	TRBJ1-2	CASSWDREREHGYTF	TGTGCCAGCAGTTGGGACAGGGAAAGGGAACATGGCTACACCTTC
TRBD2	-	TRBV28	16	TRBJ2-7	CASSLFALAGPYEQYF	TGTGCCAGCAGTTTATTCGCACTAGCGGGACCCTACGAGCAGTACTTC
-	-	TRBV29-1	17	TRBJ1-4	CSVDAQGSGVSNEKLFF	TGCAGCGTTGATGCTCAGGGGAGTGGTGTATCTAATGAAAAACTGTTTTTT
TRBD2	-	TRBV28	15	TRBJ2-1	CASKSGTYSYNEQFF	TGTGCCAGCAAAAGCGGGACTTACTCCTACAATGAGCAGTTCTTC
-	-	TRBV14	16	TRBJ2-7	CASSQAPGTYSYEQYF	TGTGCCAGCAGCCAAGCTCCCGGGACGTACTCCTACGAGCAGTACTTC
TRBD1	-	TRBV19	15	TRBJ2-7	CASSTGTGSSYEQYF	TGTGCCAGTAGTACGGGGACAGGGAGCTCCTACGAGCAGTACTTC
-	-	TRBV15	20	TRBJ1-6	CATSRDRAGARRTYNSPLHF	TGTGCCACCAGCAGAGATCGGGCAGGGGCGCGAAGAACCTATAATTCACCCCTCCACTTT
TRBD2	-	TRBV4-1	15	TRBJ2-7	CASSQREGGTYEQYF	TGCGCCAGCAGCCAAAGGGAGGGAGGTACCTACGAGCAGTACTTC
-	once	TRBV7-9	11	TRBJ2-1	CASSSSDEQFF	TGTGCCAGCAGCTCTAGCGATGAGCAGTTCTTC
-	-	TRBV29-1	17	TRBJ1-3	CSVDTGTGSSAGNTIYF	TGCAGCGTCGATACAGGGACCGGCTCGTCGGCTGGAAACACCATATATTTT
-	-	TRBV6-1	12	TRBJ2-1	CATWDHGLGQFF	TGTGCCACCTGGGACCATGGGTTAGGGCAGTTCTTC
-	-	TRBV13	12	TRBJ2-3	CASSPGMDTQYF	TGTGCCAGCAGCCCAGGGATGGATACGCAGTATTTT
-	-	TRBV28	12	TRBJ2-7	CASSPFLDRQYF	TGTGCCAGCAGCCCTTTCTTGGACCGTCAGTACTTC
-	-	TRBV6-1	15	TRBJ1-1	CASSVQRTPNTEAFF	TGTGCCAGCAGTGTCCAAAGGACACCGAACACTGAAGCTTTCTTT
-	-	TRBV27	14	TRBJ1-1	CASSFRSGSAEAFF	TGTGCCAGCAGTTTTCGATCAGGCTCGGCTGAAGCTTTCTTT
-	-	TRBV2	14	TRBJ2-7	CASSGSTGAYEQYF	TGTGCCAGCAGTGGGTCGACAGGAGCATACGAGCAGTACTTC
TRBD2	-	TRBV7-9	15	TRBJ2-7	CASSLASGSPYEQYF	TGTGCCAGCAGCTTAGCTAGCGGGAGCCCCTACGAGCAGTACTTC
TRBD1	-	TRBV28	16	TRBJ1-2	CASSLETGAYNYGYTF	TGTGCCAGCAGTTTAGAGACAGGGGCTTATAACTATGGCTACACCTTC
-	-	TRBV9	13	TRBJ2-7	CASSPGTNYEQYF	TGTGCCAGCAGCCCCGGGACCAACTACGAGCAGTACTTC
-	-	TRBV28	13	TRBJ2-5	CASRRLTPETQYF	TGTGCCAGCAGGCGACTAACGCCGGAGACCCAGTACTTC
TRBD1	-	TRBV5-6	17	TRBJ2-3	CASSLTRDRGPTDTQYF	TGTGCCAGCAGCTTGACCCGGGACAGGGGACCCACAGATACGCAGTATTTT
-	-	TRBV13	13	TRBJ1-2	CASSFSGGVGYTF	TGTGCCAGCAGCTTCTCGGGAGGGGTTGGCTACACCTTC
-	-	TRBV28	14	TRBJ2-2	CASSNYGNTGELFF	TGTGCCAGCAGCAACTACGGAAACACCGGGGAGCTGTTTTTT
TRBD1	-	TRBV6-1	15	TRBJ2-7	CASSDTGTASYEQYF	TGTGCCAGCAGTGACACCGGGACAGCCTCCTACGAGCAGTACTTC